This T cell receptor beta chain was identified during a study of T cell repertoires in cytomegalovirus infection. Trimming stripped 10 bases from V and 0 bases from J, with 13 bases between. There are 13 residues in the CDR3. In germline, CDR1 is SEHNR, CDR2 FQNEAQ (reference sequence). Findings and limits, study-wide: Clonotype analysis showed dominance of the ex vivo response by HLA-C-restricted CMV-specific TCR beta clonotypes. CMV carriers having the relevant HLA were flagged by cumulative public TCR beta family frequency.

This clonotype was seen many times. Antigen unknown. In TCRdb, the reads were re-called with MiXCR into one record per CDR3 protein. The sample shows hundreds of thousands of distinct CDR3 sequences, 11% of them seen only once. V gene TRBV7-9 combines with J gene TRBJ2-7; TRBD1 is a possible D gene (6 bases). Sequenced sample: PBMCs. The origin of this receptor is a human donor in good health (CMV status not recorded). Some clones in this sample may be carry-over from other donors' samples. CDR3 region: CAIGDMNSYEQYF. The CDR3 nucleotides read TGTGCCATTGGGGACATGAACTCCTACGAGCAGTACTTC. The full variable domain, rest sourced from reference TRBV7-9 and TRBJ2-7, is DTGVSQNPRHKITKRGQNVTFRCDPISEHNRLYWYRQTLGQGPEFLTYFQNEAQLEKSRLLSDRFSAERPKGSFSTLEIQRTEQGDSAMYLCAIGDMNSYEQYFGPGTRLTVT.